This T cell receptor beta chain was identified in a study of graft-versus-host responses after intestinal transplantation. Profiling relied on immunoSEQ multiplex PCR, and the TCRdb table lists in-frame clones only, not all of them. The sample consists of just over 20,000 clones, 85% to 95% of them appearing once. The germline CDR1 and CDR2 sequences are SGHAT and FQNNGV. The CDR3 is made up of 17 amino acids. The V end lost 5 bases, the J end lost 0 bases, and 17 bases lay between the germline ends. The V gene is TRBV11-2, the J gene TRBJ1-3; TRBD1 is a possible D gene (5 bases). The sequences come from PBMCs, collected about 250 days after intestinal transplant. This sequence was found in a human patient who received an intestinal transplant, so some T cells may come from the graft donor. The CDR3 protein is CASSPGGRGGSGNTIYF. CDR3 nucleotide sequence: TGTGCCAGCAGCCCCGGGGGTCGGGGGGGCTCTGGAAACACCATATATTTT.